Listed here are 31 T cell receptor beta chains from one sample, sequenced in a study of T cell responses to AZD1222 COVID-19 vaccine (dated by TCRdb to 2020 to 2022). Libraries were made using the immunoSEQ multiplex PCR assay. The source is immuneACCESS, and TCRdb retained only in-frame sequences with V and J called. Part of the clones is not carried over; for the studies checked, unresolved V genes explain less than half of this, and the remainder is unexplained. The sample has 100,000 to 140,000 clones on record, about 90% of them singletons. The ten biggest clones cover around 4.5% of the sample. Sample time point, as interpreted from the label and publication: baseline before first vaccination. The input for sequencing was peripheral blood, taken on day 0 of AZD1222 vaccination. The receptors stem from an adult in good health.

The V gene is TRBV2, the J gene TRBJ2-1, with 7 bases matching TRBD1. CDR3 length equals 14 residues. CDR1 is SNHLY and CDR2 is FYNNEI in the germline V gene. With 7 bases clipped from V and 3 bases from J, the junction kept 6 bases outside the gene matches. CDR3 nucleotides: TGTGCCAGCACTGGGACAGTGAACTACAATGAGCAGTTCTTC. Its protein is CASTGTVNYNEQFF.

The chain is built from TRBV7-3 and TRBJ1-3; TRBD1 might be the D (6 bases). The V gene lost 5 bases and the J gene lost 3 bases, with 17 bases spanning the gap. The CDR3 contains 16 residues. Per germline, CDR1 SGHTA and CDR2 FQGTGA. The CDR3 DNA sequence: TGTGCCAGCAGCACTCAGGGCGGGGGCAGTGGAAACACCATATATTTT. This sequence encodes CASSTQGGGSGNTIYF.

The sample holds one count of this clone. The chain uses TRBV24-1 and TRBJ2-3; no definite D call. With 2 bases removed from V and 4 bases from J, the gap between germline ends came to 3 bases. The CDR3 has 12 residues. Germline V CDR1 and CDR2: KGHDR, SFDVKD. The CDR3 here is CATSDSPDTQYF. DNA for the CDR3: TGTGCCACCAGTGATTCTCCAGATACGCAGTATTTT.

This chain connects TRBV7-9 to TRBJ2-3; D assignment may be TRBD1 or TRBD2 (6 bases each). Germline lookup yields CDR1 SEHNR and CDR2 FQNEAQ (reference sequence). The CDR3 contains 16 residues. The V end lost 4 bases, the J end lost 5 bases, and 19 bases lay between the germline ends. This CDR3 is CASSSKNHGGLDTQYF. Written as DNA, the CDR3 is TGTGCCAGCAGCTCAAAGAACCATGGGGGGCTAGATACGCAGTATTTT. The full variable domain, in which reference TRBV7-9 and TRBJ2-3 provide the parts outside the CDR3, is DTGVSQNPRHKITKRGQNVTFRCDPISEHNRLYWYRQTLGQGPEFLTYFQNEAQLEKSRLLSDRFSAERPKGSFSTLEIQRTEQGDSAMYLCASSSKNHGGLDTQYFGPGTRLTVL.

This clone was counted a single time. The chain is built from TRBV6-5 and TRBJ2-1; 12 bases are shared with TRBD2. The CDR3 is 15 amino acids. CDR1 is MNHEY and CDR2 is SVGAGI in the germline V gene. V lost 8 bases to trimming and J lost 8 bases; unmatched junction nucleotides: 10. The CDR3 nucleotides are TGTGCCAGCCAGCTCCAGACTAGCGGGAGACATGAGCAGTTCTTC. It codes for CASQLQTSGRHEQFF.

The V and J genes are TRBV27 and TRBJ2-5; D may be TRBD2 (5 bases). CDR3 length equals 14 residues. Per the germline V gene, CDR1 is MNHEY and CDR2 is SMNVEV (reference sequence). V was clipped by 4 bases and J by 2 bases, with 11 bases between them. The CDR3 DNA follows: TGTGCCAGCAGTTCCGGGGAGAGACAAGAGACCCAGTACTTC. Translating gives CASSSGERQETQYF.

The chain links TRBV28 to TRBJ2-2; tentatively, D is TRBD2 (6 bases). The V and J ends lost 3 bases and 6 bases respectively, with 14 bases between them. Germline V gene data show CDR1 as MDHEN and CDR2 as SYDVKM. The CDR3 extends over 15 amino acids. The DNA of the CDR3 is TGTGCCAGCAGTTTGGGATTCTCGGGAGCCGGGGAGCTGTTTTTT. Protein product: CASSLGFSGAGELFF.

The chain couples TRBV5-1 to TRBJ2-1, with 9 bases matching TRBD2. J lost 8 bases, V lost 4 bases, and 7 bases had no gene match. Germline V gives CDR1 SGHRS, CDR2 YFSETQ. This CDR3 has 14 residues. The CDR3 here is CASSLPASGDEQFF. The CDR3, as DNA: TGCGCCAGCAGCCTCCCAGCTAGCGGGGATGAGCAGTTCTTC.

J is TRBJ1-1 and V is TRBV6-2 or TRBV6-3; no clear D. Deletions cut 5 bases from V and 3 bases from J, with 16 bases between. The CDR3 totals 15 residues. Germline V lookup: CDR1 MNHEY, CDR2 SVGEGT. DNA for the CDR3: TGTGCCAGCAGTCCCGCGGGCAGCCGTCACACTGAAGCTTTCTTT. This gives the protein CASSPAGSRHTEAFF.

V is TRBV12-3 or TRBV12-4 and J is TRBJ2-3; no clear D gene. The V gene lost 3 bases and the J gene lost 6 bases, with 4 bases spanning the gap. CDR3 size: 11 residues. The DNA of the CDR3 is TGTGCCAGCAGTTTCCAGGATACGCAGTATTTT. Translation gives CASSFQDTQYF.

Written as DNA, the CDR3 is TGTGCCAGCAGTTATCCAAATTCAGGCGGCTACACCTTC. Translation: CASSYPNSGGYTF. The rearrangement joins TRBV6-6 to TRBJ1-2; D gene unclear. Germline V gives CDR1 MNHNY, CDR2 SVGAGI (reference sequence). V was cut by 3 bases and J by 8 bases, with 13 bases left in between. The CDR3 length is 13 residues.

This clone was seen just once. The gene calls are TRBV30 and TRBJ1-6; no definite D call. Trimming removed 3 bases from V and 7 bases from J, with 16 bases in between. The CDR3 is 15 residues long. Germline V lookup: CDR1 GTSNPN, CDR2 SVGIG (reference sequence). This CDR3 is CAWRGIGFRNSPLHF. In DNA form, the CDR3 reads TGTGCCTGGAGAGGTATAGGGTTTCGCAATTCACCCCTCCACTTT.

V usage is TRBV7-3 and J usage is TRBJ1-5; TRBD1 aligns across 7 bases. Germline V CDR1 and CDR2: SGHTA, FQGTGA. The length of the CDR3 is 13 residues. The ends lost 5 bases at V and 4 bases at J; junction bases unmatched: 2. CDR3: CASSPDRNQPQHF. As DNA, the CDR3 is TGTGCCAGCAGCCCGGACAGGAATCAGCCCCAGCATTTT.

The V call is TRBV27, the J call TRBJ1-5; 7 nucleotides line up with TRBD1. Trimming at V came to 5 bases and at J to 6 bases, leaving 1 base not matched to a gene. The germline CDR1 and CDR2 sequences are MNHEY and SMNVEV (reference sequence). This CDR3 region has 12 residues. The CDR3 DNA reads TGTGCCAGCAGTACAGGGGTTCAGCCCCAGCATTTT. This codes for CASSTGVQPQHF.

The genes are TRBV6-2 or TRBV6-3 and TRBJ2-3; TRBD2 matches 8 bases. The V and J ends lost 2 bases and 2 bases, in that order; junction bases with no gene match: 3. The V gene's germline CDR1 is MNHEY and CDR2 SVGEGT. The CDR3 is made up of 15 amino acids. The CDR3 loop is CASSYTGGNTDTQYF. The CDR3 DNA reads as TGTGCCAGCAGTTACACGGGGGGGAACACAGATACGCAGTATTTT.

The chain couples TRBV19 to TRBJ1-5; unclear D gene. CDR3 length equals 13 residues. The germline CDR1 and CDR2 sequences are LNHDA and SQIVND (reference sequence). V gave up 1 base and J gave up 5 bases, with 6 bases separating them. In nucleotides, the CDR3 is TGTGCCAGTAGTATAGTGCCAGATCAGCCCCAGCATTTT. Amino acid sequence: CASSIVPDQPQHF.

This chain joins TRBV12-5 and TRBJ1-2; no clear D. The CDR3 has 13 residues. The germline V and J ends were trimmed by 2 bases and 1 base, with 5 bases remaining between them. The germline V gene has CDR1 LGHNT and CDR2 FRNRAP. The CDR3 DNA is TGTGCTAGTGGTTTGAGCGGTAACTATGGCTACACCTTC. This codes for CASGLSGNYGYTF.

The chain is built from TRBV5-1 and TRBJ2-2, with 10 bases aligning to TRBD1. The CDR3 contains 16 residues. Trimming removed 0 bases from V and 5 bases from J; junction bases left unmatched: 4. Germline lookup yields CDR1 SGHRS and CDR2 YFSETQ. CDR3 DNA sequence: TGCGCCAGCAGCTTGGATATGGGACAGGGGACCGGGGAGCTGTTTTTT. Translated: CASSLDMGQGTGELFF.

This chain joins TRBV5-1 and TRBJ1-2; unclear D gene. This CDR3 is built from 14 residues. CDR1 and CDR2 from the germline V gene are SGHRS and YFSETQ. Trimming stripped 2 bases from V and 4 bases from J, with 12 bases between. DNA of the CDR3: TGCGCCAGCAGCTTAGACGGCGGAACCTATGGCTACACCTTC. Translation gives CASSLDGGTYGYTF.

The V call is TRBV6-5, the J call TRBJ2-1, with TRBD2 matching 8 bases. V was pared by 10 bases and J by 12 bases, with 17 bases of the junction left unmatched. CDR3 length: 14 residues. Looked up from germline, CDR1 is MNHEY and CDR2 is SVGAGI. The CDR3 bases are TGTGCCACCGGTGGGGGAGTAGCGGGGCCGGTGCAGTTCTTC. Its protein product is CATGGGVAGPVQFF.

This chain connects TRBV6-5 to TRBJ1-2, with 7 bases aligning to TRBD1. CDR1 is MNHEY, CDR2 SVGAGI, per germline. The CDR3 spans 14 residues. Trimming took 8 bases from V and 2 from J; bases not matched to a gene: 8. The CDR3 loop is CASLRRGHNYGYTF. CDR3 nucleotides: TGTGCCAGCCTCCGAAGGGGGCACAACTATGGCTACACCTTC.

CDR3 protein: CAGRGGANTGELFF. Here the CDR3 DNA reads TGTGCCGGCCGCGGGGGGGCAAACACCGGGGAGCTGTTTTTT. The rearrangement links TRBV2 to TRBJ2-2, with 9 bases that match TRBD2. The CDR3 is 14 residues long. Germline V gene sequence: CDR1 SNHLY, CDR2 FYNNEI. J gave up 2 bases and V 11 bases, and 6 bases lay outside the gene matches.

The V and J genes are TRBV12-3 or TRBV12-4 and TRBJ1-1, with D maybe TRBD1 (5 bases). The CDR3 is 12 amino acids. Trimming stripped 5 bases from V and 1 base from J, with 5 bases between. CDR3 in amino acids: CASSDRNTEAFF. In nucleotides, the CDR3 is TGTGCCAGCAGTGACAGGAACACTGAAGCTTTCTTT.

V usage is TRBV5-4 and J usage is TRBJ2-3; 15 bases map to TRBD2. Germline V gene sequence: CDR1 SGHNT, CDR2 YYREEE (reference sequence). The V and J ends lost 4 bases and 1 base, in that order; junction bases with no gene match: 1. This CDR3 is built from 16 residues. CDR3 DNA sequence: TGTGCCAGCAGCCGGACTAGCGGGGGGGGCACAGATACGCAGTATTTT. Translation gives CASSRTSGGGTDTQYF.

Points on this clone: Compared with germline, one end of the junction differs, possibly owing to a read error. The chain employs TRBV30 and TRBJ1-2; 12 bases align to TRBD1. Germline assignment: CDR1 GTSNPN and CDR2 SVGIG (reference sequence). The CDR3 totals 12 residues. CDR3 amino acids: CASQSGQGARGF. DNA of the CDR3: TGTGCCTCCCAATCGGGACAGGGGGCGAGGGGGTTC.

V and J are TRBV10-3 and TRBJ1-6; D may be TRBD1 (6 bases). The CDR3 is made up of 12 amino acids. Germline V gene sequence: CDR1 ENHRY, CDR2 SYGVKD. Between the trimmed V and J ends, which lost 8 bases and 9 bases, there was a span of 11 bases. CDR3: CAIRTVGSPLHF. CDR3 sequence (DNA): TGTGCCATCCGGACAGTCGGTTCACCCCTCCACTTT.

The V gene is TRBV10-3, the J gene TRBJ2-7; 7 bases are shared with TRBD1. The length of the CDR3 is 14 residues. Germline values: CDR1 ENHRY, CDR2 SYGVKD. With 2 bases clipped from V and 2 bases from J, the junction kept 3 bases outside the gene matches. The CDR3 DNA is TGTGCCATCAGTGAGCCCGACAGGGCCTACGAGCAGTACTTC. Translation gives CAISEPDRAYEQYF.

The chain links TRBV4-1 to TRBJ2-3, with unresolved D. CDR3 length equals 12 residues. V lost 5 bases and J lost 6, with 9 bases in between. Per the germline V gene, CDR1 is MGHRA and CDR2 is YSYEKL. This CDR3 reads CASSAMMDTQYF. The CDR3 DNA sequence: TGCGCCAGCAGCGCAATGATGGATACGCAGTATTTT.

DNA for the CDR3: TGTGCCAGCAGCCAAGAGTTTGGTGGTTTAAGGTCCTATAATTCACCCCTCCACTTT. It specifies CASSQEFGGLRSYNSPLHF. V is TRBV3-1 (or the pseudogene TRBV3-2) and J is TRBJ1-6, with D unclear. CDR1 LGHDT and CDR2 YNNKEL come from the germline V gene (reference sequence). The CDR3 contains 19 residues. The ends were cut back, 0 bases at V and 1 base at J, with 16 bases in the middle.

This clone appeared once. The chain couples TRBV3-1 (or the pseudogene TRBV3-2) to TRBJ1-1, with D uncertain. Between the trimmed V and J ends, which lost 4 bases and 0 bases, there was a span of 6 bases. The CDR3 runs to 13 residues. Germline V gene lookup returns CDR1 LGHDT and CDR2 YNNKEL (reference sequence). CDR3 sequence reads: CASSLGVNTEAFF. The CDR3 DNA follows: TGTGCCAGCAGCCTAGGAGTGAACACTGAAGCTTTCTTT.

The rearrangement joins TRBV23-1 to TRBJ1-2; 7 nucleotides match TRBD1. TRBV23-1 is identified as an open reading frame with a role that is uncertain. The CDR3 has 15 amino acids. With V trimmed by 1 base and J by 5 bases, 7 bases remained unmatched. The CDR3 bases are TGCGCCAGCAGTCAATGGGACAGAAGTCGGTATGGCTACACCTTC. Translated, it gives CASSQWDRSRYGYTF.